The present T cell receptor (beta chain) was sequenced within a study of T-cell reconstitution after alpha-beta-depleted transplantation in children. Construction of the TCRbeta library involved unique molecular identifiers. TCRdb re-called the PCR reads with MiXCR, one entry per CDR3 protein. The sample contains about 1,000,000 distinct CDR3 sequences, 25% to 35% of which appear only once. V gave up 0 bases and J gave up 8 bases, with 7 bases separating them. Germline CDR1 ENHRY, CDR2 SYGVKD. The CDR3 runs 13 residues. The receptor was isolated from a boy under two years old who had a stem cell transplant for SCID, so the T cells may come from the graft donor. The sample was PBMCs, mostly from graft donor cells, taken 360 days after TCRalphabeta/CD19-depleted stem cell transplant. The chain couples TRBV10-3 to TRBJ1-4; no clear D. The CDR3 sequence: CAISESAREKLFF. In DNA form, the CDR3 reads TGTGCCATCAGTGAGTCTGCGCGAGAAAAACTGTTTTTT.